This T cell receptor (beta chain) stems from a study of OX40 agonist ivuxolimab in advanced cancers. Notes on the research overall: Ivuxolimab was an agonistic, fully human IgG2 monoclonal antibody directed against OX40 (CD134), a costimulatory receptor. Intravenous ivuxolimab was administered to patients every 2 weeks at six dose levels: 0.01, 0.1, 0.3, 1.5, 3 and 10 mg/kg. Of the roughly 52 dose-escalation patients, hepatocellular carcinoma was present in roughly 19, melanoma in about 15, renal cell carcinoma in 9 and head and neck cancer in 9. The dose-escalation cohort was approximately 83% male with a mean age of around 64 years, ranging from about 23 to 85. Prior anti-PD-1, anti-PD-L1 or anti-CTLA-4 therapy was permitted, and checkpoint inhibitors had been received by 40% to 50% of dose-escalation patients. Partial responses occurred in three dose-escalation patients, of whom one had hepatocellular carcinoma and two had cutaneous melanoma. The purpose of peripheral TCRbeta sequencing was to test whether ivuxolimab changed TCR sequence diversity and led to clonal T-cell expansion. The paper describes the monotherapy dose-escalation part (N of about 54 patients) of the phase I trial of ivuxolimab.

The trial excluded patients who had a history of autoimmune disease or who were on systemic immunosuppression. In every dose cohort, peripheral blood was drawn for TCR sequencing at baseline, cycle 4 day 1, and cycle 7 day 1. The samples were drawn from a first-in-human, open-label, multicenter phase I dose-escalation trial of ivuxolimab. Adults with locally advanced or metastatic melanoma, renal cell carcinoma, hepatocellular carcinoma or head and neck squamous cell carcinoma were enrolled in the trial. Before TCR sequencing, CD4+ T cells and CD8+ T cells from peripheral blood were sorted into separate populations. Points the paper makes about the study in general: Partial responders in the 0.1-3.0 mg/kg groups had among the lowest normalized peripheral clonal expansion, especially among CD8+ T cells. At doses from 0.1 to 3.0 mg/kg, clonal expansion was seen in both CD4+ and CD8+ blood T cells between baseline and week 6. Which antigens the clonally expanded peripheral T cells were specific for was not determined. After ivuxolimab, more expanded clones were found on average in CD8+ T cells than in CD4+ T cells. Low levels of normalized T-cell clonal expansion were also shown by some nonresponding patients.

Genomic DNA was extracted from sorted cells for sequencing of the TCRbeta CDR3 region. The immunoSEQ Assay was used for sequencing of TCRbeta CDR3 regions. The source is immuneACCESS, and TCRdb retained only in-frame sequences with V and J called. Part of the clones is not carried over; for the studies checked, unresolved V genes explain less than half of this, and the remainder is unexplained. The sample table records 44,000 or so clones; about four fifths of these occur just once. The ten largest account for approximately 2.1% of the sample. As to this clone: The clone's antigen remains unknown. Base qualities are not provided; no much larger clone lies one nucleotide away.

According to the germline V gene, CDR1 reads MNHNS and CDR2 reads SASEGT. The junction shows trimming of 6 bases on V and 4 bases on J, and the gene matches do not reach 9 bases of it. The CDR3 numbers 15 residues from cysteine through phenylalanine. CDR3 DNA is the only sequence kept; it has 45 bases, read in frame from the first base. This receptor was obtained from an adult with an advanced solid tumor such as melanoma, head and neck, liver or kidney cancer. The chain uses TRBV6-1 and TRBJ2-5, and 9 junctional nucleotides match TRBD1. This specimen consisted of CD4+ or CD8+ T cells sorted from blood, obtained in a trial of the OX40 agonist ivuxolimab. The DNA sequence follows: TGTGCCAGCAGCGCAACAGGGGGCCGGGGAGAGACCCAGTACTTC. This yields the protein CASSATGGRGETQYF.